This paragraph covers one T cell receptor beta chain sequence. A multiplex PCR was run with 60 Vbeta primers and 13 Jbeta primers. Source study methods: In a later analysis, 60 million to 90 million unique TCR beta chains included roughly 11 million shared by two or more donors. Sequencing used immunoSEQ multiplex PCR; TCRdb keeps in-frame clones, though not all of them. For V, J and clone size, that table is used; D and trimming come from the DNA. The data contain around 100,000 clones, about 80% of them singletons. The record originates from a study of cytomegalovirus exposure and HLA in healthy donors. Germline V gene sequence: CDR1 SGHRS, CDR2 YFSETQ. This CDR3 has 15 residues. The V gene lost 2 bases and the J gene lost 6 bases, with 17 bases spanning the gap.

The rearrangement uses TRBV5-1 and TRBJ1-2; weak D call: TRBD1 (5 bases). This clonotype was sampled from a man aged 35 to 55 in good health and CMV-seronegative. Source material: PBMCs. The CDR3 protein is CASSLSPGNRNGYTF. In nucleotides, the CDR3 is TGCGCCAGCAGCTTATCCCCAGGGAACAGGAATGGCTACACCTTC. The full variable domain, rest sourced from reference TRBV5-1 and TRBJ1-2, is KAGVTQTPRYLIKTRGQQVTLSCSPISGHRSVSWYQQTPGQGLQFLFEYFSETQRNKGNFPGRFSGRQFSNSRSEMNVSTLELGDSALYLCASSLSPGNRNGYTFGSGTRLTVV.